A single sample gave rise to the 18 T cell receptor beta chains below, sequenced in a study of T cell changes during pregnancy in multiple sclerosis. Method: immunoSEQ multiplex PCR; TCRdb's copy keeps in-frame clones and lacks some. This sample yields 55,000 to 65,000 clones, of which just over 90% are seen a single time; 0.36% belongs to the top ten. Here the sequenced sample was CD4+ T cells from peripheral blood mononuclear cells, taken before pregnancy. The source of these receptors is a female donor with multiple sclerosis, enrolled in a pregnancy study.

The genes are TRBV6-1 and TRBJ1-1; no firm D call. Trimming left V 5 bases short and J 0 bases short, with 10 bases between. Looked up from germline, CDR1 is MNHNS and CDR2 is SASEGT. The CDR3 contains 14 residues. CDR3 in DNA: TGTGCCAGCAGTAAGAGGTCAATGAACACTGAAGCTTTCTTT. Translation gives CASSKRSMNTEAFF.

The chain couples TRBV5-1 to TRBJ1-4, with TRBD1 identical over 7 bases. This CDR3 comprises 15 residues. CDR1 and CDR2 (germline): SGHRS, YFSETQ. Unmatched junction bases numbered 8, after V lost 4 bases and J lost 5 bases. The CDR3: CASSHDRDSNEKLFF. The CDR3 DNA reads as TGCGCCAGCAGCCACGACAGGGATTCCAATGAAAAACTGTTTTTT.

The genes are TRBV30 and TRBJ2-5; 13 bases are shared with TRBD2. The J segment lost 4 bases and the V segment lost 2 bases, leaving 7 bases of the junction unmatched. The CDR3 is 16 residues long. From germline, CDR1 is GTSNPN and CDR2 SVGIG (reference sequence). The DNA of the CDR3 is TGTGCCTGGAGTCGGACTAGCGGGGGCTGGAGAGAGACCCAGTACTTC. This gives the protein CAWSRTSGGWRETQYF.

This rearrangement joins TRBV28 to TRBJ1-5, with TRBD1 identical over 9 bases. The CDR3 is 16 amino acids. V was pared by 5 bases and J by 7 bases, with 12 bases of the junction left unmatched. In germline, CDR1 is MDHEN, CDR2 SYDVKM. Here the CDR3 reads CASSPRDRVLRQPQHF. The CDR3 DNA reads as TGTGCCAGCAGTCCCCGGGACAGGGTATTACGGCAGCCCCAGCATTTT.

The gene calls are TRBV13 and TRBJ2-7, with 9 bases that match TRBD1. The junction had 9 bases not matched to a gene; V was cut back by 5 bases and J by 4 bases. CDR3 length: 15 residues. The germline gives CDR1 PRHDT, CDR2 FYEKMQ (reference sequence). The CDR3 sequence is CASSPGQGNRYEQYF. The CDR3, as DNA: TGTGCCAGCAGCCCCGGACAGGGGAATCGATACGAGCAGTACTTC.

J is TRBJ2-5 and V is TRBV9; TRBD2 agrees at 9 bases. Germline V CDR1 and CDR2: SGDLS, YYNGEE. The CDR3 runs to 15 residues. V was clipped by 4 bases and J by 1 base; unmatched bases: 5. CDR3 in amino acids: CASSPLAGPQETQYF. Here the CDR3 DNA reads TGTGCCAGCAGCCCCCTAGCGGGACCCCAAGAGACCCAGTACTTC.

The chain combines TRBV6-5 with TRBJ1-2; perhaps TRBD1 as D (6 bases). The V end was cut by 5 bases, the J end by 8 bases, with 12 bases between. The CDR3 consists of 12 residues. Germline V gene data show CDR1 as MNHEY and CDR2 as SVGAGI. CDR3 coding DNA: TGTGCCAGCAGTAAACAGGGTCACGGCTACACCTTC. This gives the protein CASSKQGHGYTF.

In DNA form, the CDR3 reads TGTGCCAGCAGCCACCGAGGACCGGGACAGGGGGGATTCTACAATGAGCAGTTCTTC. It specifies CASSHRGPGQGGFYNEQFF. This chain uses TRBV4-2 with TRBJ2-1; 11 bases are a match to TRBD1. Germline V CDR1 and CDR2: LGHNA, YNFKEQ. V dropped 3 bases and J dropped 3; count of bases not matched to a gene: 13. This CDR3 is 19 amino acids long.

The chain uses TRBV9 and TRBJ2-1, with 11 bases that match TRBD2. Germline V gene lookup returns CDR1 SGDLS and CDR2 YYNGEE. The V segment lost 2 bases and the J segment 4 bases; nucleotides outside the gene matches: 2. CDR3 length equals 15 residues. The CDR3 region has the DNA TGTGCCAGCAGCGTGGGACTAGCGGATTACAATGAGCAGTTCTTC. It is translated as CASSVGLADYNEQFF.

The V and J genes are TRBV27 and TRBJ2-1, with 7 bases matching TRBD2. The germline V gene has CDR1 MNHEY and CDR2 SMNVEV (reference sequence). The trim removed 4 bases at V and 0 bases at J, leaving 12 bases unmatched. The CDR3 totals 18 residues. The CDR3, as DNA: TGTGCCAGCAGTTCCTCAAGTTCTGGCGGGAGCTCCTACAATGAGCAGTTCTTC. It codes for CASSSSSSGGSSYNEQFF.

The chain employs TRBV4-1 and TRBJ2-5, with 10 bases lining up with TRBD1. This CDR3 comprises 17 residues. Per germline, CDR1 MGHRA and CDR2 YSYEKL. V lost 4 bases and J lost 5; bases outside the gene matches: 13. CDR3 residues: CASSRPTGGVGRETQYF. DNA of the CDR3: TGCGCCAGCAGCCGTCCGACAGGGGGCGTCGGACGGGAGACCCAGTACTTC.

The gene calls are TRBV5-4 and TRBJ1-1; D is possibly TRBD1 (5 bases). V lost 0 bases, J lost 4 bases, and 16 bases lay in between. Germline V gene data show CDR1 as SGHNT and CDR2 as YYREEE (reference sequence). This CDR3 is 16 amino acids long. The CDR3 here is CASSLGGSGGSTEAFF. The CDR3, as DNA: TGTGCCAGCAGCTTGGGGGGGAGCGGGGGGAGCACTGAAGCTTTCTTT.

This clone has only one observation. The chain employs TRBV29-1 and TRBJ2-3; 14 bases match TRBD2. CDR1 is SQVTM, CDR2 ANQGSEA, per germline. V trimming: 1 base; J trimming: 3 bases; junction bases outside the gene matches: 3. This CDR3 is built from 16 residues. Written as DNA, the CDR3 is TGCAGCGTTGAAGGGACTAGCGGGAGGAGAACAGATACGCAGTATTTT. Translation gives CSVEGTSGRRTDTQYF.

V gene TRBV19 combines with J gene TRBJ2-7; tentatively, D is TRBD1 (6 bases). Trimming removed 1 base from V and 2 bases from J, with 12 bases in between. CDR3 length: 15 amino acids. Germline V gene data show CDR1 as LNHDA and CDR2 as SQIVND (reference sequence). CDR3 residues: CASSIVLAGAYEQYF. The CDR3 nucleotides read TGTGCCAGTAGTATAGTCTTGGCAGGGGCCTACGAGCAGTACTTC. Full variable domain (remainder filled in from reference TRBV19 and TRBJ2-7): DGGITQSPKYLFRKEGQNVTLSCEQNLNHDAMYWYRQDPGQGLRLIYYSQIVNDFQKGDIAEGYSVSREKKESFPLTVTSAQKNPTAFYLCASSIVLAGAYEQYFGPGTRLTVT.

This clone was detected once. The chain is built from TRBV28 and TRBJ1-3; maybe TRBD1 (5 bases). Trimming shortened V by 5 bases and J by 5 bases, and 19 bases separated the two germline ends. Germline loops: CDR1 MDHEN, CDR2 SYDVKM. The CDR3 length is 16 residues. CDR3 nucleotides: TGTGCCAGCAGTCTCGGGGGGATGCAAGGTCGAAACACCATATATTTT. Its protein product is CASSLGGMQGRNTIYF.

About this clone itself: The junction differs from germline at one of its ends, possibly a read error. V usage is TRBV5-8 and J usage is TRBJ1-1, with a tentative D call TRBD1 (5 bases). The CDR3 length is 15 residues. Looked up from germline, CDR1 is SGHTS and CDR2 is YDEGEE. The CDR3, as DNA: TGTGCCAGCAACTTGATGGGGCAGGGCAACACTGAAGCTTTCTTT. Protein product: CASNLMGQGNTEAFF.

This chain links TRBV19 with TRBJ1-2, with 7 bases fitting TRBD1. The CDR3 consists of 15 residues. The J segment lost 4 bases and the V segment lost 1 base, leaving 6 bases of the junction unmatched. The V gene's germline CDR1 is LNHDA and CDR2 SQIVND (reference sequence). The CDR3 protein is CASSIGVGDSYGYTF. The CDR3 DNA reads TGTGCCAGTAGTATAGGGGTCGGGGACAGCTATGGCTACACCTTC. Supplemented by reference TRBV19 and TRBJ1-2, the full variable domain reads DGGITQSPKYLFRKEGQNVTLSCEQNLNHDAMYWYRQDPGQGLRLIYYSQIVNDFQKGDIAEGYSVSREKKESFPLTVTSAQKNPTAFYLCASSIGVGDSYGYTFGSGTRLTVV.

The chain joins TRBV7-2 to TRBJ1-4; D gene ambiguous. V was cut by 1 base and J by 2 bases, with 5 bases left in between. Germline V CDR1 and CDR2: SGHTA, FQGNSA. This CDR3 is built from 14 residues. CDR3: CASSLGRTNEKLFF. The CDR3 nucleotides read TGTGCCAGCAGCTTAGGCCGGACTAATGAAAAACTGTTTTTT.